This TCR beta chain derives from a study of metastatic and nonmetastatic thyroid tumors. Study context: For malignant and benign thyroid patients, tumor or nodule tissue and blood were the sources whose repertoires were compared.

Each patient went into thyroid surgery without having received any treatment. This clone came up a few times. Per the original data handling: Building a distant-metastasis classifier for papillary thyroid cancer drew on CDR3 differences across clinicopathological groups. TCRdb re-called the PCR reads with MiXCR. None of the V and J calls come from the authors' own analysis; TCRdb made them. The repertoire includes 30,000 to 40,000 clones, less than 40% of them detected once, and approximately 22% sits in the top ten. Germline V CDR1 and CDR2: ENHRY, SYGVKD. Trimming took off 6 bases at V and 14 bases at J, with 11 bases between the two ends. The CDR3 is 11 residues long.

Sequences were obtained from tumor tissue. This TCR derives from a female donor with papillary thyroid cancer or a benign thyroid nodule (not recorded which). Some clones in this sample may be carry-over from other donors' samples. V is TRBV10-3 and J is TRBJ1-6, with D perhaps matching TRBD1 (5 bases). The CDR3 region is CAIRGGEALHF. CDR3 bases: TGTGCCATCAGGGGGGGAGAGGCCCTCCACTTT.